What follows is one T cell receptor (beta chain) and its context. The data originate from a study of blood T cell repertoires in COVID-19. The junction had 3 bases not matched to a gene; V was cut back by 3 bases and J by 4 bases. This CDR3 region has 15 residues. The germline CDR1 and CDR2 sequences are SEHNR and FQNEAQ (reference sequence). Assay used: immunoSEQ multiplex PCR; TCRdb lists only in-frame clones, some missing. The sample records under 300,000 clones, 65% to 90% being singletons. The specimen sequenced was peripheral blood. The chain employs TRBV7-9 and TRBJ2-1, with 10 bases lining up with TRBD2. This sequence originates from a human donor in a cohort sampled during active COVID-19. The CDR3 sequence is CASSLTSGLYNEQFF. CDR3 DNA sequence: TGTGCCAGCAGCTTGACTAGCGGGCTTTACAATGAGCAGTTCTTC. Drawing the rest from reference TRBV7-9 and TRBJ2-1, the complete variable domain is DTGVSQNPRHKITKRGQNVTFRCDPISEHNRLYWYRQTLGQGPEFLTYFQNEAQLEKSRLLSDRFSAERPKGSFSTLEIQRTEQGDSAMYLCASSLTSGLYNEQFFGPGTRLTVL.